The 18 T cell receptor beta chains reported below all come from one sample, sequenced in a study of T cell changes during pregnancy in multiple sclerosis. Repertoires were generated with immunoSEQ multiplex PCR, while TCRdb's copy carries only in-frame clones and drops some. This table has tens of thousands of clones, more than 90% appearing once. The sequencing here drew on CD4+ T cells from peripheral blood mononuclear cells, taken after pregnancy. The receptors originated from a female donor in good health, enrolled as a control in a pregnancy study.

V gene TRBV10-3 combines with J gene TRBJ1-3; D not certain. This CDR3 region has 14 residues. V was trimmed by 4 bases and J by 0 bases, leaving 7 bases between them. Per the germline V gene, CDR1 is ENHRY and CDR2 is SYGVKD. The CDR3 DNA sequence: TGTGCCATCAGTGCCACAAACTCTGGAAACACCATATATTTT. This encodes CAISATNSGNTIYF.

The CDR3 bases are TGTGCCAGCAGTGTCGGGACACTGAACACTGAAGCTTTCTTT. It specifies CASSVGTLNTEAFF. This chain joins TRBV28 and TRBJ1-1, with D perhaps matching TRBD1 (6 bases). The CDR3 is 14 residues long. From germline, CDR1 is MDHEN and CDR2 SYDVKM. V gave up 5 bases and J gave up 0 bases, with 10 bases separating them.

The chain recombines TRBV5-4 with TRBJ1-6, with 10 bases fitting TRBD1. J lost 10 bases, V lost 4 bases, and 5 bases had no gene match. This CDR3 contains 14 residues. CDR1 and CDR2 (germline): SGHNT, YYREEE (reference sequence). The CDR3 DNA follows: TGTGCCAGCAGCCGCGGGACAGGGGAATCACCCCTCCACTTT. Residues: CASSRGTGESPLHF.

J is TRBJ1-2 and V is TRBV20-1; D call uncertain. Germline V gene lookup returns CDR1 DFQATT and CDR2 SNEGSKA (reference sequence). The CDR3 is 10 residues long. The CDR3 loop is CRAGDYGYTF. For the CDR3, the DNA is TGCAGAGCCGGGGACTATGGCTACACCTTC.

This clone was seen once. The chain links TRBV7-2 to TRBJ2-5; tentative D call: TRBD2 (6 bases). CDR1 is SGHTA and CDR2 is FQGNSA in the germline V gene. Trimming shortened V by 3 bases and J by 7 bases, and 18 bases separated the two germline ends. The CDR3 runs to 15 residues. CDR3 region: CASSLFLAVRGTQYF. As DNA, the CDR3 is TGTGCCAGCAGCTTGTTCTTAGCGGTCCGGGGGACCCAGTACTTC.

The CDR3 reads CSVERDRGQPQHF. The CDR3, as DNA: TGCAGCGTTGAAAGGGACAGGGGTCAGCCCCAGCATTTT. The chain employs TRBV29-1 and TRBJ1-5; 10 bases agree with TRBD1. V trimming: 2 bases; J trimming: 6 bases; junction bases outside the gene matches: 1. The CDR3 consists of 13 residues. Germline CDR1 SQVTM, CDR2 ANQGSEA.

The gene calls are TRBV2 and TRBJ2-7, with 11 bases fitting TRBD2. The CDR3 covers 15 residues. Trimming took 2 bases from V and 4 from J; bases not matched to a gene: 4. Germline V gene sequence: CDR1 SNHLY, CDR2 FYNNEI. The CDR3 spells CASSELAGGVYEQYF. The CDR3 coding sequence is TGTGCCAGCAGTGAACTAGCGGGGGGAGTATACGAGCAGTACTTC.

The CDR3 nucleotides are TGTGCCAGCAGTGAAAGTTGGGTCGACAGGGAAAAACTGTTTTTT. As protein: CASSESWVDREKLFF. V is TRBV6-1 and J is TRBJ1-4, with D possibly being TRBD1 (6 bases). This CDR3 region has 15 residues. The germline CDR1 and CDR2 sequences are MNHNS and SASEGT. V was trimmed by 2 bases and J by 8 bases, leaving 15 bases between them.

This clone showed up just once. CDR3 sequence: CASSLSPGGSGNTIYF. The CDR3 DNA follows: TGTGCCAGCAGTTTATCTCCCGGGGGGTCTGGAAACACCATATATTTT. The chain carries TRBV27 and TRBJ1-3; tentatively, D is TRBD1 (5 bases). Trimming stripped 0 bases from V and 1 base from J, with 10 bases between. Germline assignment: CDR1 MNHEY and CDR2 SMNVEV (reference sequence). This CDR3 is 16 amino acids long.

V is TRBV7-8 and J is TRBJ2-5; possibly TRBD2 for D (6 bases). CDR1 is SGHVS and CDR2 is FQNEAQ in the germline V gene. Trimming removed 6 bases at V and 1 base at J, with 9 bases between. The CDR3 has 13 residues. The CDR3: CASRTGVQETQYF. In nucleotides, the CDR3 is TGTGCCAGCAGAACGGGGGTCCAAGAGACCCAGTACTTC.

The chain has TRBV9 and TRBJ2-2; D perhaps matches TRBD1 (6 bases). From germline, CDR1 is SGDLS and CDR2 YYNGEE. Trimming removed 4 bases from V and 0 bases from J, with 16 bases in between. CDR3 length: 17 residues. CDR3 protein: CASSTYPRGSNTGELFF. For the CDR3, the DNA is TGTGCCAGCAGCACGTATCCCAGGGGTTCGAACACCGGGGAGCTGTTTTTT. Full variable domain (remainder filled in from reference TRBV9 and TRBJ2-2): DSGVTQTPKHLITATGQRVTLRCSPRSGDLSVYWYQQSLDQGLQFLIQYYNGEERAKGNILERFSAQQFPDLHSELNLSSLELGDSALYFCASSTYPRGSNTGELFFGEGSRLTVL.

V usage is TRBV9 and J usage is TRBJ2-5, with a tentative D call TRBD2 (5 bases). Trimming cost V 4 bases and J 2 bases, with 9 bases left between them. Germline V CDR1 and CDR2: SGDLS, YYNGEE. This CDR3 has 13 amino acids. The CDR3: CASSLRGQETQYF. CDR3 DNA: TGTGCCAGCAGCTTACGGGGTCAAGAGACCCAGTACTTC.

This chain links TRBV28 with TRBJ1-5; 7 bases fit TRBD1. This CDR3 is 15 amino acids long. The V and J ends lost 3 bases and 10 bases, in that order; junction bases with no gene match: 12. Per the germline V gene, CDR1 is MDHEN and CDR2 is SYDVKM. CDR3 sequence reads: CASSFRGSGTNPQHF. The CDR3 nucleotides read TGTGCCAGCAGTTTCAGGGGGTCAGGGACGAACCCCCAGCATTTT.

This clone was observed once. The chain recombines TRBV4-1 with TRBJ2-4, with D possibly being TRBD2 (5 bases). The V gene's germline CDR1 is MGHRA and CDR2 YSYEKL. V gave up 1 base and J gave up 10 bases, with 14 bases separating them. The CDR3 covers 14 residues. For the CDR3, the DNA is TGCGCCAGCAGCCAAGGGGTACTAGGTGGGATTCAGTACTTC. Its protein is CASSQGVLGGIQYF.

V gene TRBV21-1 combines with J gene TRBJ2-1; the table's D gene call, TRBD2, was not cross checked with the DNA. TRBV21-1 is described as a pseudogene. The length of the CDR3 is 17 residues. In DNA form, the CDR3 reads TGTGCCAGCAGCCGGGGGGCTAGCGGGAAAATGAGTAATGAGCAGTTCTTC. It is translated as CASSRGASGKMSNEQFF.

CDR3 region: CASNRDSLFYEQYF. The DNA of the CDR3 is TGCGCCAGCAACCGGGACAGTTTATTCTACGAGCAGTACTTC. The gene calls are TRBV5-1 and TRBJ2-7; 7 positions agree with TRBD1. CDR1 is SGHRS, CDR2 YFSETQ, per germline. The CDR3 length is 14 residues. The V segment lost 6 bases and the J segment 3 bases; nucleotides outside the gene matches: 9.

The rearrangement links TRBV15 to TRBJ2-7, with D hard to call. The V gene lost 0 bases and the J gene lost 0 bases, with 18 bases spanning the gap. CDR3 size: 18 residues. Germline V gives CDR1 LNHNV, CDR2 YYDKDF (reference sequence). CDR3 region: CATSRDVSGDGSSYEQYF. In nucleotides, the CDR3 is TGTGCCACCAGCAGAGATGTATCAGGTGACGGAAGCTCCTACGAGCAGTACTTC. Using reference TRBV15 and TRBJ2-7 for the parts outside the CDR3, the full variable domain is DAMVIQNPRYQVTQFGKPVTLSCSQTLNHNVMYWYQQKSSQAPKLLFHYYDKDFNNEADTPDNFQSRRPNTSFCFLDIRSPGLGDTAMYLCATSRDVSGDGSSYEQYFGPGTRLTVT.

Points on this clone: A junction boundary mismatches the germline segment, possibly from a read error. This chain connects TRBV7-7 to TRBJ2-5; tentatively, D is TRBD2 (5 bases). This CDR3 contains 16 residues. Germline V gene sequence: CDR1 SSHAT, CDR2 FNYEAQ (reference sequence). For the CDR3, the DNA is TGTGCTAGCAGCCCTACCCAACTGGCGGGCCAAGAGACCCAGTACTTC. This codes for CASSPTQLAGQETQYF.